A selection of T cell receptor beta chains follows, all from one sample in a study of blood T cell repertoires in COVID-19. Using immunoSEQ multiplex PCR, the repertoire was profiled, and TCRdb retains in-frame clones only, with some absent. The repertoire holds 70,000 to 95,000 clones, roughly 88% seen once, with approximately 5.1% in the top ten. The sequenced sample consisted of peripheral blood. These receptors were collected from an elderly woman with acute or convalescent COVID-19. Both conserved end residues are part of each CDR3. A D gene is named only where the DNA matches it firmly. Clone size, where shown, is once, few, many, or a class for clones that have expanded.

- TRBJ2-1 TRBV5-4 - TGTGCCACCAAGACTAGGGAGGTTTACAATGAGCAGTTCTTC CATKTREVYNEQFF
- TRBJ1-3 TRBV13 - TGTGCCAGCAGCTTGGACAGCAGCTCTGGAAACACCATATATTTT CASSLDSSSGNTIYF
- TRBJ1-1 TRBV18 - TGTGCCAGCTCACCACAGCAGGGTAGGGACACTGAAGCTTTCTTT CASSPQQGRDTEAFF
- TRBJ1-1 TRBV19 - TGTGCCAGTAGAGCGACAGGGAACACTGAAGCTTTCTTT CASRATGNTEAFF
- TRBJ1-2 TRBV6-6 - TGTGCCAGCAGGCAGAATCTGGACAGCTATGGCTACACCTTC CASRQNLDSYGYTF
- TRBJ1-1 TRBV28 - TGTGCCAGCATCACTGACACTGAAGCTTTCTTT CASITDTEAFF
TRBD1 TRBJ2-7 TRBV6-5 once TGTGCCAGCAGCCCCACCGGGACAGGCTCCTACGAGCAGTACTTC CASSPTGTGSYEQYF
TRBD1 TRBJ2-2 TRBV2 - TGTGCCAGAGACGGACAGGAAGACACCGGGGAGCTGTTTTTT CARDGQEDTGELFF
- TRBJ1-5 TRBV7-9 - TGTGCCAGCAGCCCAGGTGGGGGGGCCCGGAATATGCCCCAGCATTTT CASSPGGGARNMPQHF
TRBD1 TRBJ1-4 TRBV7-8 - TGTGCCAGCAGTCGGGACAGGGGTAATGAAAAACTGTTTTTT CASSRDRGNEKLFF
TRBD2 TRBJ2-3 TRBV15 - TGTGCCACCAGCAGAGGGACTAGCGGGAGGAGAGGCGCAGATACGCAGTATTTT CATSRGTSGRRGADTQYF
TRBD1 TRBJ1-5 TRBV7-2 - TGTGCCAGCAGCTTAGACAGGGGTTATCAGCCCCAGCATTTT CASSLDRGYQPQHF
- TRBJ1-2 TRBV6-5 few TGTGCCAGCAGTTACTCGGTCGACGAGGGAAACTATGGCTACACCTTC CASSYSVDEGNYGYTF
- TRBJ1-2 TRBV5-1 - TGCGCCAGCAAAACCGGGACTACTAACTATGGCTACACCTTC CASKTGTTNYGYTF
TRBD1 TRBJ2-7 TRBV5-4 - TGTGCCAGCAGCGGAAACAGGGGCTACGAGCAGTACTTC CASSGNRGYEQYF
TRBD2 TRBJ2-1 TRBV10-2 - TGCGCCAGCAGTGAGTCATGGGACTACCGGTACAATGAGCAGTTCTTC CASSESWDYRYNEQFF
TRBD1 TRBJ1-1 TRBV9 - TGTGCCAGCAGCGTAGGCCCGGGACAGGGGAACACTGAAGCTTTCTTT CASSVGPGQGNTEAFF
TRBD1 TRBJ1-2 TRBV19 - TGTGCCAGTAGTCCCGGGACAGGGCTCGGCTATGGCTACACCTTC CASSPGTGLGYGYTF
TRBD1 TRBJ1-4 TRBV19 once TGTGCCAGTAGGTCTCGACAGGGGGCGAGCACTAATGAAAAACTGTTTTTT CASRSRQGASTNEKLFF
TRBD1 TRBJ2-3 TRBV10-1 - TGCGCCAGCAGTGAAACCGGGACAGGCTCCACAGATACGCAGTATTTT CASSETGTGSTDTQYF
- TRBJ1-1 TRBV6-5 - TGTGCCAGCAGTTACTCGACAGGGAACACTGAAGCTTTCTTT CASSYSTGNTEAFF
- TRBJ2-4 TRBV11-3 - TGTGCCAGCAGCTTAGGCCAGGGGCTTCAGTACTTC CASSLGQGLQYF
TRBD1 TRBJ2-5 TRBV3-1/TRBV3-2 few TGTGCCAGCAGCCAAGCCGGGACAGGGACTGAGACCCAGTACTTC CASSQAGTGTETQYF
- TRBJ2-1 TRBV24-1 - TGTGCCACCAGTGACCCGGGCCAGGGGGGTAATGAGCAGTTCTTC CATSDPGQGGNEQFF
TRBD2 TRBJ2-1 TRBV7-9 - TGTGCCAGCAGATCTACACTAGCGGGGGGGCAGGCTGAGCAGTTCTTC CASRSTLAGGQAEQFF
TRBD2 TRBJ2-1 TRBV6-5 - TGTGCCAGCAGGTATCTAGCGGGAGGGCACAATGAGCAGTTCTTC CASRYLAGGHNEQFF
- TRBJ1-2 TRBV7-9 - TGTGCCAGCAGCTCCGATTTGGGGCCATACGGCTACACCTTC CASSSDLGPYGYTF
- TRBJ2-3 TRBV2 once TGTGCCAGCACCAGCAGGATTAACACAGATACGCAGTATTTT CASTSRINTDTQYF
TRBD2 TRBJ2-1 TRBV5-1 - TGCGCCAGCAGCCCGGAGGTAGCGGGGATGGGCAATGAGCAGTTCTTC CASSPEVAGMGNEQFF
- TRBJ1-6 TRBV7-3 - TGTGCCAGCAGCTTAGACAGCTACTATAATTCACCCCTCCACTTT CASSLDSYYNSPLHF
TRBD2 TRBJ2-3 TRBV5-1 - TGCGCCAGCAGCGTCTCTAGCGGGGGGGCCCTAGATACGCAGTATTTT CASSVSSGGALDTQYF
TRBD2 TRBJ2-3 TRBV5-4 - TGTGCCAGCAGCTCCCCTCGATTGGCGGGAGGGGCAGATACGCAGTATTTT CASSSPRLAGGADTQYF
- TRBJ1-2 TRBV6-5 few TGTGCCAGCAGCGCCTCCGACATCTATGGCTACACCTTC CASSASDIYGYTF
TRBD1 TRBJ1-4 TRBV3-1/TRBV3-2 once TGTGCCAGCAGCCATGAGGACAGGGGAAATGAAAAACTGTTTTTT CASSHEDRGNEKLFF
- TRBJ2-5 TRBV25-1 - TGTGCCAGCAGCAACCCCGACAGGACCCAAGAGACCCAGTACTTC CASSNPDRTQETQYF
TRBD2 TRBJ2-2 TRBV5-1 - TGCGCCAGCAGCTCTGGACTAGCGGGAGACGGGGAGCTGTTTTTT CASSSGLAGDGELFF
TRBD1 TRBJ2-1 TRBV2 - TGTGCCAGCAATCAGGGGGCGCTGGGTTACAATGAGCAGTTCTTC CASNQGALGYNEQFF
- TRBJ2-3 TRBV7-6 - TGTGCCAGCAGCTTAATTAGGGGGGGCCGCACAGATACGCAGTATTTT CASSLIRGGRTDTQYF
- TRBJ2-5 TRBV6-5 - TGTGCCAGCAGCCGGGACAACCAAGAGACCCAGTACTTC CASSRDNQETQYF
TRBD1 TRBJ2-1 TRBV6-6 - TGTGCCAGCAGCATTTACAGGGGGGACTCCTACAATGAGCAGTTCTTC CASSIYRGDSYNEQFF
TRBD1 TRBJ2-5 TRBV19 - TGTGCCAGTAGTTCACGGACAGGGTCCAACTTC CASSSRTGSNF
- TRBJ2-7 TRBV27 - TGTGCCAGCAGTTTATCCCAAACGGGGGTCGAGCAGTACTTC CASSLSQTGVEQYF
- TRBJ2-1 TRBV25-1 - TGTGCCAGCAGTGACCCAGGGACTCACTACAATGAGCAGTTCTTC CASSDPGTHYNEQFF
TRBD2 TRBJ2-1 TRBV7-2 - TGTGCCAGCAAGCGGGACCTAACCTACAATGAGCAGTTCTTC CASKRDLTYNEQFF
- TRBJ1-3 TRBV6-5 once TGTGCCAGCAGTCTCCTCAAGGCGGTCGGAAACACCATATATTTT CASSLLKAVGNTIYF